The 32 T cell receptor beta chains reported below all come from one sample, sequenced in a study of post-analysis software for immune sequencing data. Findings and caveats of the study: The study found TRBV5-6, TRBV5-1 and TRBV20-1 among five or six TRBV segments more frequent in patients than controls.

Carried by the TCR beta cDNA libraries were unique molecular identifiers. A single record per CDR3 protein comes from TCRdb applying MiXCR to the PCR reads. This sample has more than 500,000 distinct CDR3 sequences, with roughly 34% found just once. These TCRs are of unknown antigen specificity. The sample comprised blood. The receptors stem from a girl aged 2-17 years with multiple sclerosis.

This chain links TRBV7-8 with TRBJ2-7; tentative D call: TRBD1 (6 bases). The end of the DNA is better explained by TRBJ2-5, so the J call may be wrong. CDR3 size: 14 residues. Germline-derived CDR1 and CDR2 are SGHVS and FQNEAQ. In nucleotides, the CDR3 is TGTGCCAGCAGCTGGAACAGGGTGCAAGAGACCCAGTACTTC. Translation gives CASSWNRVQETQYF.

This chain joins TRBV5-1 and TRBJ2-3; no reliable D call. Germline values: CDR1 SGHRS, CDR2 YFSETQ. Trimming took 4 bases from V and 6 from J, leaving 18 bases between them. The CDR3 covers 15 residues. CDR3 bases: TGCGCCAGCAGCCTCAGACCGACCACCGCGGATACGCAGTATTTT. It translates to CASSLRPTTADTQYF.

The chain combines TRBV4-1 with TRBJ1-1; no clear D gene. The CDR3 sequence is 14 residues long. The ends were cut back, 3 bases at V and 0 bases at J, with 8 bases in the middle. The V gene's germline CDR1 is MGHRA and CDR2 YSYEKL. Here the CDR3 DNA reads TGCGCCAGCAGCCAGACACCCGTGAACACTGAAGCTTTCTTT. Translation gives CASSQTPVNTEAFF.

The J gene is TRBJ1-2, the V gene TRBV7-2, with TRBD1 as a possible D gene (5 bases). CDR3 size: 14 residues. Germline V gene data show CDR1 as SGHTA and CDR2 as FQGNSA. V lost 0 bases, J lost 7 bases, and 12 bases lay in between. The CDR3 DNA sequence: TGTGCCAGCAGCTTAGCCGCGGGACTCACTGGCTACACCTTC. This translates into CASSLAAGLTGYTF.

There are a few counts of this clonotype. V gene TRBV20-1 combines with J gene TRBJ2-3; D is uncertain. CDR1 and CDR2 from the germline V gene are DFQATT and SNEGSKA (reference sequence). The CDR3 has 13 residues. V lost 6 bases, J lost 4 bases, and 14 bases lay in between. This CDR3 reads CSAPPQTADTQYF. DNA for the CDR3: TGCAGTGCACCCCCGCAAACCGCAGATACGCAGTATTTT.

This clonotype was seen more than once but under ten times. The chain has TRBV5-1 and TRBJ2-1; either TRBD1 or TRBD2 may supply D (5 bases each). Germline V CDR1 and CDR2: SGHRS, YFSETQ. The CDR3 is 13 amino acids. V lost 1 base and J lost 9, with 11 bases in between. This chain's CDR3 is CASSLSPGLEQFF. The CDR3 DNA reads as TGCGCCAGCAGCTTGAGTCCGGGGCTTGAGCAGTTCTTC. The complete variable domain, with remaining parts taken from reference TRBV5-1 and TRBJ2-1, reads KAGVTQTPRYLIKTRGQQVTLSCSPISGHRSVSWYQQTPGQGLQFLFEYFSETQRNKGNFPGRFSGRQFSNSRSEMNVSTLELGDSALYLCASSLSPGLEQFFGPGTRLTVL.

This clonotype has more than one count but fewer than ten. The rearrangement uses TRBV20-1 and TRBJ1-6, with D uncertain. The CDR3 extends over 13 amino acids. Germline loops: CDR1 DFQATT, CDR2 SNEGSKA (reference sequence). V dropped 5 bases and J dropped 3 bases, with 8 bases sitting between them. Here the CDR3 reads CSARRDYNSPLHF. The CDR3 DNA follows: TGCAGTGCTCGTCGGGACTATAATTCACCCCTCCACTTT.

This clonotype was seen a handful of times. The V gene is TRBV4-2, the J gene TRBJ2-3, with 9 bases that match TRBD2. The CDR3 is 19 amino acids. Germline lookup yields CDR1 LGHNA and CDR2 YNFKEQ. After removal of 0 bases from V and 1 base from J, the junction contained 11 bases not matched to a gene. The CDR3 region has the DNA TGTGCCAGCAGCCAAGAGCTTTATCGGCCTAGCGGGGGCACAGATACGCAGTATTTT. This gives the protein CASSQELYRPSGGTDTQYF.

The J gene is TRBJ1-1, the V gene TRBV7-9; D not resolved. V lost 7 bases and J lost 5, with 17 bases in between. The germline gives CDR1 SEHNR, CDR2 FQNEAQ (reference sequence). The CDR3 spans 14 residues. CDR3 amino acids: CASIPSPIRTEAFF. CDR3 in DNA: TGTGCCAGCATCCCCTCCCCGATAAGGACTGAAGCTTTCTTT.

This clonotype was detected a few times. V gene TRBV5-6 combines with J gene TRBJ1-1; D unclear. The CDR3 consists of 16 residues. The V end lost 2 bases, the J end lost 2 bases, and 16 bases lay between the germline ends. CDR1 is SGHDT and CDR2 is YYEEEE in the germline V gene. CDR3 nucleotides: TGTGCCAGCAGCTTTTCCCAGGATCTCCTCAACACTGAAGCTTTCTTT. Amino acids: CASSFSQDLLNTEAFF.

There are a few counts of this clonotype. This sequence joins TRBV9 and TRBJ2-7, with D possibly called TRBD1 or TRBD2 (5 bases each). Germline V CDR1 and CDR2: SGDLS, YYNGEE. CDR3 length: 14 residues. With 3 bases removed from V and 4 bases from J, the gap between germline ends came to 14 bases. The CDR3 reads CASSEAGTEYEQYF. CDR3 sequence (DNA): TGTGCCAGCAGCGAAGCCGGGACCGAATACGAGCAGTACTTC.

V is TRBV3-1 and J is TRBJ1-2; D not resolved. The CDR3 is made up of 14 amino acids. Germline CDR1 is LGHDT and CDR2 is YNNKEL (reference sequence). The V gene lost 4 bases and the J gene lost 1 base, with 10 bases spanning the gap. The CDR3 DNA reads TGTGCCAGCAGCCCCCCTTGGGATAACTATGGCTACACCTTC. This encodes CASSPPWDNYGYTF.

The chain carries TRBV10-3 and TRBJ2-3; unclear D gene. Germline V gives CDR1 ENHRY, CDR2 SYGVKD. This CDR3 comprises 13 residues. V was clipped by 8 bases and J by 2 bases, with 11 bases between them. CDR3 in DNA: TGTGCCATCTCTAGTTCTTCCACAGATACGCAGTATTTT. This codes for CAISSSSTDTQYF.

This clonotype was counted a few times. The V gene is TRBV29-1, the J gene TRBJ2-7, with D tentatively TRBD1 or TRBD2 (5 bases each). Germline loops: CDR1 SQVTM, CDR2 ANQGSEA. The CDR3 extends over 13 amino acids. Trimming shortened V by 4 bases and J by 4 bases, and 14 bases separated the two germline ends. The DNA of the CDR3 is TGCAGCGTTGTGAGGGGAGTAGGTTACGAGCAGTACTTC. It translates to CSVVRGVGYEQYF.

This clonotype was seen only a few times. V usage is TRBV20-1 and J usage is TRBJ2-1; TRBD2 matches at 14 bases. Losses at the gene ends were 6 bases for V and 4 bases for J; bases not matched to a gene: 11. CDR1 is DFQATT, CDR2 SNEGSKA, per germline (reference sequence). The CDR3 has 17 amino acids. The CDR3 nucleotides read TGCAGTGCCCTAGGACTAGCGGGGGGTCCCTTATACAATGAGCAGTTCTTC. It yields the protein CSALGLAGGPLYNEQFF.

The chain couples TRBV4-1 to TRBJ1-5; D not resolved. Germline V lookup: CDR1 MGHRA, CDR2 YSYEKL. The CDR3 sequence is 14 residues long. The ends were cut back, 4 bases at V and 6 bases at J, with 13 bases in the middle. The CDR3 loop reads CASSPMLAGQPQHF. The DNA for the CDR3 is TGCGCCAGCAGCCCCATGTTAGCAGGTCAGCCCCAGCATTTT.

This chain joins TRBV11-2 and TRBJ2-1; D unresolved. Looked up from germline, CDR1 is SGHAT and CDR2 is FQNNGV. V lost 7 bases and J 5 bases, leaving 9 bases between the germline ends. The CDR3 has 12 amino acids. The CDR3 DNA reads TGTGCCAGCAATCCGTGGGACAATGAGCAGTTCTTC. Translation: CASNPWDNEQFF. The complete variable domain, with remaining parts taken from reference TRBV11-2 and TRBJ2-1, reads EAGVAQSPRYKIIEKRQSVAFWCNPISGHATLYWYQQILGQGPKLLIQFQNNGVVDDSQLPKDRFSAERLKGVDSTLKIQPAKLEDSAVYLCASNPWDNEQFFGPGTRLTVL.

There are a few counts of this clonotype. Here the CDR3 reads CATSEGLAGKETQYF. CDR3 bases: TGTGCCACCAGTGAGGGACTAGCGGGGAAAGAGACCCAGTACTTC. This sequence joins TRBV24-1 and TRBJ2-5, with TRBD2 identical over 13 bases. The CDR3 length is 15 residues. Per the germline V gene, CDR1 is KGHDR and CDR2 is SFDVKD. V dropped 4 bases and J dropped 3; count of bases not matched to a gene: 1.

This clonotype was found a few times. The gene calls are TRBV20-1 and TRBJ2-1; 10 bases line up with TRBD2. The germline V gene encodes CDR1 DFQATT and CDR2 SNEGSKA (reference sequence). The CDR3 length is 17 residues. The trim removed 0 bases at V and 3 bases at J, leaving 8 bases unmatched. CDR3 coding DNA: TGCAGTGCTAGAGATCCCAGCGGGGGGGCCGTCTACAATGAGCAGTTCTTC. Its protein is CSARDPSGGAVYNEQFF.

The chain carries TRBV20-1 and TRBJ1-1, with a tentative D call TRBD1 (5 bases). The germline gives CDR1 DFQATT, CDR2 SNEGSKA (reference sequence). Trimming cost V 3 bases and J 1 base, with 15 bases left between them. This CDR3 is 15 amino acids long. DNA of the CDR3: TGCAGTGCTAGTAGGTCGGGACCGTCGAACACTGAAGCTTTCTTT. Translating it yields CSASRSGPSNTEAFF.

This clonotype turned up a few times. The genes are TRBV20-1 and TRBJ2-5; perhaps TRBD2 as D (7 bases). Germline V lookup: CDR1 DFQATT, CDR2 SNEGSKA (reference sequence). Trimming cost V 6 bases and J 4 bases, with 15 bases left between them. This CDR3 has 13 amino acids. CDR3 amino acids: CSARVAGAETQYF. The CDR3 bases are TGCAGTGCCCGAGTGGCGGGGGCAGAGACCCAGTACTTC.

This clonotype showed up just once. The V gene is TRBV24-1, the J gene TRBJ2-1, with D uncertain. Germline CDR1 reads KGHDR; CDR2 reads SFDVKD. The V end was cut by 2 bases, the J end by 6 bases, with 10 bases between. The CDR3 is made up of 14 amino acids. The CDR3 coding sequence is TGTGCCACCAGTGATTCTGGTGGCGGCAATGAGCAGTTCTTC. Translated, it gives CATSDSGGGNEQFF.

The V gene is TRBV6-5, the J gene TRBJ2-3; D remains ambiguous. V was pared by 5 bases and J by 4 bases, with 10 bases between. The CDR3 has 13 residues. Germline loops: CDR1 MNHEY, CDR2 SVGAGI. The CDR3 region is CASSQEDPDTQYF. DNA for the CDR3: TGTGCCAGCAGTCAAGAGGACCCAGATACGCAGTATTTT.

In its sample, this clonotype was seen a few times. This chain links TRBV4-1 with TRBJ2-4; D remains unclear. Per germline, CDR1 MGHRA and CDR2 YSYEKL. The CDR3 runs 17 residues. V was cut by 3 bases and J by 0 bases, with 15 bases left in between. In DNA, the CDR3 is TGCGCCAGCAGCCACCCCGCGCGATCTATAGCCAAAAACATTCAGTACTTC. This translates into CASSHPARSIAKNIQYF.

V and J are TRBV5-5 and TRBJ2-3; D might be TRBD1 (7 bases). The CDR3 is 14 residues long. V lost 2 bases, J lost 6 bases, and 13 bases lay in between. Looked up from germline, CDR1 is SGHKS and CDR2 is YYEKEE (reference sequence). CDR3 DNA sequence: TGTGCCAGCAGCTTCGAGACAGGGAGGGATACGCAGTATTTT. It yields the protein CASSFETGRDTQYF. The whole variable domain, remainder taken from reference TRBV5-5 and TRBJ2-3, is DAGVTQSPTHLIKTRGQQVTLRCSPISGHKSVSWYQQVLGQGPQFIFQYYEKEERGRGNFPDRFSARQFPNYSSELNVNALLLGDSALYLCASSFETGRDTQYFGPGTRLTVL.

The rearrangement links TRBV7-9 to TRBJ1-2, with D perhaps matching TRBD1 (6 bases). V was trimmed by 8 bases and J by 4 bases, leaving 20 bases between them. Germline V gene data show CDR1 as SEHNR and CDR2 as FQNEAQ (reference sequence). The CDR3 has 15 residues. The CDR3 is CASENNRATFYGYTF. The CDR3 DNA sequence: TGTGCCAGCGAGAATAACAGGGCCACGTTCTATGGCTACACCTTC.

This clonotype occurred a few times. The CDR3 sequence is CATKTGDVSGANVLTF. Written as DNA, the CDR3 is TGTGCCACCAAGACAGGGGATGTCTCTGGGGCCAACGTCCTGACTTTC. The J gene is TRBJ2-6, the V gene TRBV27; TRBD1 matches 8 bases. This CDR3 is built from 16 residues. CDR1 and CDR2 from the germline V gene are MNHEY and SMNVEV (reference sequence). V trimming: 10 bases; J trimming: 0 bases; junction bases outside the gene matches: 8.

The table lists this clonotype with a few counts. The chain recombines TRBV5-1 with TRBJ2-7; 10 bases match TRBD1. J gave up 7 bases and V 3 bases, and 7 bases lay outside the gene matches. Germline V gene lookup returns CDR1 SGHRS and CDR2 YFSETQ. There are 14 residues in the CDR3. CDR3 sequence: CASSSRDRGGEQYF. In DNA form, the CDR3 reads TGCGCCAGCAGCTCCCGGGACAGGGGCGGGGAGCAGTACTTC.

This chain links TRBV5-1 with TRBJ2-2; 8 nucleotides agree with TRBD2. The CDR3 spans 16 residues. CDR1 and CDR2 from the germline V gene are SGHRS and YFSETQ. Germline trimming cut 6 bases from V and 2 bases from J; bases unmatched to any gene: 9. CDR3 sequence: CASTPPGLGNTGELFF. The DNA for the CDR3 is TGCGCCAGCACCCCCCCGGGACTAGGAAACACCGGGGAGCTGTTTTTT.

There are a few counts of this clonotype. The V call is TRBV11-2, the J call TRBJ2-5; tentatively, D is TRBD2 (5 bases). The CDR3 is made up of 15 amino acids. V dropped 0 bases and J dropped 5 bases, with 13 bases sitting between them. The germline CDR1 and CDR2 sequences are SGHAT and FQNNGV. In DNA form, the CDR3 reads TGTGCCAGCAGCTTAGATCGGGATGTGGGGGAGACCCAGTACTTC. Residues: CASSLDRDVGETQYF.

This clonotype was seen ten or more times. The chain recombines TRBV20-1 with TRBJ2-5; D gene uncertain. The CDR3 contains 14 residues. CDR1 and CDR2 (germline): DFQATT, SNEGSKA (reference sequence). The V gene lost 0 bases and the J gene lost 2 bases, with 10 bases spanning the gap. CDR3 nucleotide sequence: TGCAGTGCTAGAGATAGGCAGAAACAAGAGACCCAGTACTTC. Protein sequence: CSARDRQKQETQYF.

This chain links TRBV7-9 with TRBJ2-5, with 10 bases aligning to TRBD1. The V and J ends lost 5 bases and 1 base, in that order; junction bases with no gene match: 7. CDR3 size: 16 residues. Germline values: CDR1 SEHNR, CDR2 FQNEAQ (reference sequence). The chain's CDR3 is CASSVMWDRGQETQYF. As DNA, the CDR3 is TGTGCCAGCAGCGTTATGTGGGACAGGGGCCAAGAGACCCAGTACTTC.